These T cell receptor beta chains were read from a single sample in a study of T cell responses to AZD1222 COVID-19 vaccine. The repertoire was sequenced with immunoSEQ multiplex PCR; TCRdb's copy has only in-frame clones and lacks some. This sample yields 250,000 or so clones, of which 90% to 95% are seen a single time; 0.5% to 0.65% belongs to the top ten. The sequencing here drew on peripheral blood, taken on day 0 of AZD1222 vaccination. The receptors were gathered from an adult in good health. The CDR3 runs from the conserved cysteine through the conserved F or W. The order of the fields is CDR3 DNA, CDR3 protein, J gene, clone size, V gene, D gene. The D gene is left open where the match is weak. Not every row has a clone size; where given, it reads once, few, many or a size class.

DNA: TGTGCCAGCAGTTTAGACAGGAACTATGGCTACACCTTC
CDR3: CASSLDRNYGYTF
J: TRBJ1-2
size: -
V: TRBV6-5
D: -

DNA: TGTGCCAGCAGCTTAGCAGCGGGAGGCCCATCCGGGGAGCTGTTTTTT
CDR3: CASSLAAGGPSGELFF
J: TRBJ2-2
size: -
V: TRBV7-8
D: TRBD2

DNA: TGCAGTGCTAGTGCCGGGACACCAGACACCGGGGAGCTGTTTTTT
CDR3: CSASAGTPDTGELFF
J: TRBJ2-2
size: -
V: TRBV20-1
D: -

DNA: TGTGCCAGCAGTTACGGCACTTATCAGCCCCAGCATTTT
CDR3: CASSYGTYQPQHF
J: TRBJ1-5
size: -
V: TRBV6-6
D: -

DNA: TGTGCCAGCAGCTTAGCTCCCGGGCCCTCCTACGAGCAGTACTTC
CDR3: CASSLAPGPSYEQYF
J: TRBJ2-7
size: -
V: TRBV11-3
D: -

DNA: TGTGCCAGCAGTACCGGGGTAGCGGGAGTCACCGGGGAGCTGTTTTTT
CDR3: CASSTGVAGVTGELFF
J: TRBJ2-2
size: -
V: TRBV7-3
D: TRBD2

DNA: TGCGCCAGCAGCCAACAGGGACAGGGGGGCAATGAGCAGTTCTTC
CDR3: CASSQQGQGGNEQFF
J: TRBJ2-1
size: -
V: TRBV4-1
D: TRBD1

DNA: TGTGCCAGCAGCCTCCCTCCCCAAGAGACCCAGTACTTC
CDR3: CASSLPPQETQYF
J: TRBJ2-5
size: -
V: TRBV7-8
D: -

DNA: TGTGCCGTAGCGGGGGCGACCTCCTACGAGCAGTACTTC
CDR3: CAVAGATSYEQYF
J: TRBJ2-7
size: -
V: TRBV3-1/TRBV3-2
D: TRBD2

DNA: TGTGCCAGCTCACCACCTAGCGGGAGGAAGGATGAGCAGTTCTTC
CDR3: CASSPPSGRKDEQFF
J: TRBJ2-1
size: few
V: TRBV18
D: TRBD2

DNA: TGTGCCAGTAACGACGCGGGGCGACGGGAAAAACTGTTTTTT
CDR3: CASNDAGRREKLFF
J: TRBJ1-4
size: -
V: TRBV19
D: -